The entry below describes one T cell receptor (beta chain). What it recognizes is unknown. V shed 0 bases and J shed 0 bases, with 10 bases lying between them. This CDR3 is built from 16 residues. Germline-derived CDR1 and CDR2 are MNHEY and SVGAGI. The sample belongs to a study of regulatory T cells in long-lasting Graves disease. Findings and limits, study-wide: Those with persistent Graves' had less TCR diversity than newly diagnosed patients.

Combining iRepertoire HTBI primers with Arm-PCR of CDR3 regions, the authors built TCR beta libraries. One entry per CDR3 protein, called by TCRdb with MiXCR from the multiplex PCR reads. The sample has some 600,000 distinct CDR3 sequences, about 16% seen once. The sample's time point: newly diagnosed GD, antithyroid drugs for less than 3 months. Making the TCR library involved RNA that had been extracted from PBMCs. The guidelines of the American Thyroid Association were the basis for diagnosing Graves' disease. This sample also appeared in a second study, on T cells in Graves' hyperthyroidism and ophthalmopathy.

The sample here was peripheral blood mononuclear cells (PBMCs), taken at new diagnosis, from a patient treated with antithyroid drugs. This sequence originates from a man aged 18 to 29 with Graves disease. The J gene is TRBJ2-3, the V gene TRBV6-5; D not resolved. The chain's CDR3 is CASSYSVSVSTDTQYF. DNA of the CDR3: TGTGCCAGCAGTTACTCTGTGAGCGTTAGCACAGATACGCAGTATTTT.